Listed below are T cell receptor beta chains from one sample, sequenced in a study of T cell responses to AZD1222 COVID-19 vaccine. The table came from immunoSEQ multiplex PCR; TCRdb's copy has only in-frame clones and leaves some out. The data contain some 150,000 clones, approximately 94% of them singletons. The sequences come from peripheral blood, collected on day 0 of AZD1222 vaccination. These receptor sequences come from an adult in good health. Both conserved end residues are part of each CDR3. D genes are given only for firm matches. Rows may omit the clone size; those that give it use once, few, many or a size class.

clone_size	v_call	j_call	d_call	cdr3_aa	cdr3_nt
NA	TRBV29-1	TRBJ1-1	NA	CSVDWQAF	TGCAGCGTTGATTGGCAGGCGTTT
NA	TRBV4-1	TRBJ2-7	NA	CASSQPQPGIFNEQYF	TGCGCCAGCAGCCAGCCGCAACCCGGGATCTTCAACGAGCAGTACTTC
NA	TRBV6-5	TRBJ1-2	NA	CASSYGVSFYGYTF	TGTGCCAGCAGTTACGGCGTGAGCTTCTATGGCTACACCTTC
NA	TRBV3-1/TRBV3-2	TRBJ1-4	NA	CASSQDSRGRLFF	TGTGCCAGCAGCCAAGATAGCCGGGGGCGACTGTTTTTT
once	TRBV5-1	TRBJ1-1	NA	CASTPGHLNTEAFF	TGCGCCAGCACCCCCGGGCACCTGAACACTGAAGCTTTCTTT
NA	TRBV5-1	TRBJ1-1	NA	CASSFNGNTEAFF	TGCGCCAGCAGCTTCAATGGGAACACTGAAGCTTTCTTT
once	TRBV5-6	TRBJ1-1	NA	CASSLAFLRWGNTEAFF	TGTGCCAGCAGCTTGGCCTTCTTGAGATGGGGGAACACTGAAGCTTTCTTT
few	TRBV5-1	TRBJ1-1	NA	CASSLAGERGTEAFF	TGCGCCAGCAGCTTGGCAGGAGAGAGGGGGACTGAAGCTTTCTTT
once	TRBV9	TRBJ1-2	NA	CASSGRDGRNYGYTF	TGTGCCAGCAGCGGACGAGACGGCAGGAACTATGGCTACACCTTC
NA	TRBV18	TRBJ1-1	NA	CASSLSAGTMNTEAFF	TGTGCCAGCTCACTTTCTGCTGGGACCATGAACACTGAAGCTTTCTTT
NA	TRBV19	TRBJ1-2	TRBD1	CASSYGTDYGYTF	TGTGCCAGTTCTTACGGGACAGACTATGGCTACACCTTC
NA	TRBV5-1	TRBJ2-1	TRBD2	CASSFGGLAGNEQFF	TGCGCCAGCAGCTTCGGGGGACTAGCAGGGAATGAGCAGTTCTTC
NA	TRBV4-2	TRBJ2-1	TRBD2	CASSQAAGGSTNEQFF	TGTGCCAGCAGCCAGGCCGCGGGGGGGAGTACCAATGAGCAGTTCTTC
NA	TRBV30	TRBJ1-2	NA	CAWGVPADTF	TGTGCCTGGGGTGTCCCCGCGGACACCTTC
NA	TRBV25-1	TRBJ1-1	NA	CASSELGGDTEAFF	TGTGCCAGCAGTGAATTGGGAGGGGACACTGAAGCTTTCTTT
NA	TRBV19	TRBJ1-1	NA	CASSRGVGTEAFF	TGTGCCAGTAGTAGAGGGGTTGGCACTGAAGCTTTCTTT
few	TRBV11-3	TRBJ2-1	NA	CASSFTGGEQFF	TGTGCCAGCAGCTTCACGGGCGGTGAGCAGTTCTTC
NA	TRBV21-1	TRBJ1-5	NA	CANNPGYSNQPQHF	TGTGCCAACAACCCCGGTTATAGCAATCAGCCCCAGCATTTT
NA	TRBV19	TRBJ1-1	NA	CASSPPTGTEAFF	TGTGCCAGTAGTCCCCCGACAGGAACTGAAGCTTTCTTT
once	TRBV3-1/TRBV3-2	TRBJ1-1	NA	CAAEASGGFTEAFF	TGTGCCGCCGAGGCTTCTGGGGGGTTCACTGAAGCTTTCTTT
NA	TRBV14	TRBJ1-1	NA	CASSPFFTPDGTEAFF	TGTGCCAGCAGCCCATTCTTCACTCCTGATGGGACTGAAGCTTTCTTT
NA	TRBV6-5	TRBJ1-5	NA	CASRGGRDQPQHF	TGTGCCAGCAGAGGGGGAAGGGATCAGCCCCAGCATTTT
NA	TRBV30	TRBJ2-7	NA	CAWSLGGYEQYF	TGTGCCTGGAGTCTAGGAGGTTACGAGCAGTACTTC
NA	TRBV7-6	TRBJ1-4	NA	CASSLDEKLFF	TGTGCCAGCAGCTTAGATGAAAAACTGTTTTTT
NA	TRBV24-1	TRBJ1-1	NA	CATSEAGNTEAFF	TGTGCCACCAGTGAGGCAGGAAACACTGAAGCTTTCTTT
once	TRBV6-1	TRBJ1-1	NA	CASSEGSYLRTEAFF	TGTGCCAGCAGTGAAGGCTCCTACCTGAGAACTGAAGCTTTCTTT
NA	TRBV7-3	TRBJ2-1	NA	CASSLEGGGWDEQFF	TGTGCCAGCAGCTTAGAGGGTGGAGGGTGGGATGAGCAGTTCTTC
NA	TRBV9	TRBJ2-7	TRBD1	CASSVGTGSSYEQYF	TGTGCCAGCAGCGTGGGGACAGGGAGCTCCTACGAGCAGTACTTC
NA	TRBV5-6	TRBJ2-7	NA	CASSWGTKEYF	TGTGCCAGCAGCTGGGGGACGAAGGAGTACTTC
NA	TRBV4-2	TRBJ2-5	TRBD1	CASSAGQGAPETQYF	TGTGCCAGCAGCGCGGGACAGGGGGCACCGGAGACCCAGTACTTC
NA	TRBV7-9	TRBJ1-1	NA	CASSLGQGYTEAFF	TGTGCCAGCAGCTTAGGGCAGGGGTACACTGAAGCTTTCTTT
NA	TRBV5-1	TRBJ1-2	TRBD1	CASSPEPTGQGARYGYTF	TGCGCCAGCAGCCCAGAACCCACAGGACAGGGGGCTCGATATGGCTACACCTTC
NA	TRBV7-2	TRBJ2-7	NA	CASSLYRAYEQYF	TGTGCCAGCAGCCTCTACAGAGCCTACGAGCAGTACTTC
NA	TRBV5-1	TRBJ1-2	NA	CASSLRGRDYGYTF	TGCGCCAGCAGCCTGCGTGGGAGGGACTATGGCTACACCTTC
NA	TRBV5-1	TRBJ2-3	TRBD2	CASSSSGGTTDTQYF	TGCGCCAGCAGCAGTAGCGGGGGGACCACAGATACGCAGTATTTT
NA	TRBV11-2	TRBJ2-2	TRBD1	CASSQRQLGQGKVGELFF	TGTGCCAGCAGCCAACGTCAACTTGGACAGGGCAAGGTGGGGGAGCTGTTTTTT
NA	TRBV27	TRBJ2-1	NA	CASSLLTLRGGEQFF	TGTGCCAGCAGTTTATTGACCCTGAGGGGTGGTGAGCAGTTCTTC
NA	TRBV7-3	TRBJ2-3	TRBD2	CASSPGTSGTDTQYF	TGTGCCAGCAGCCCCGGGACTAGCGGGACAGATACGCAGTATTTT
NA	TRBV30	TRBJ1-2	NA	CAWNVGGTVRGYTF	TGTGCCTGGAACGTCGGGGGCACGGTGAGAGGCTACACCTTC
NA	TRBV30	TRBJ1-1	TRBD1	CAWSVADRMGTEAFF	TGTGCCTGGAGTGTAGCGGACAGGATGGGCACTGAAGCTTTCTTT
NA	TRBV30	TRBJ1-5	NA	CAWSPFGRGNQPQHF	TGTGCCTGGAGTCCCTTTGGGAGGGGGAATCAGCCCCAGCATTTT
NA	TRBV11-3	TRBJ2-2	NA	CASSLGPTQGVGTGELFF	TGTGCCAGCAGCTTAGGCCCGACCCAAGGGGTGGGCACCGGGGAGCTGTTTTTT
NA	TRBV29-1	TRBJ1-2	TRBD1	CSVLRQGAGYGYTF	TGCAGCGTTCTCCGCCAGGGGGCCGGCTATGGCTACACCTTC
NA	TRBV6-2/TRBV6-3	TRBJ1-5	NA	CASSYATADQPQHF	TGTGCCAGCAGTTACGCCACGGCAGATCAGCCCCAGCATTTT
NA	TRBV5-6	TRBJ2-1	NA	CASSLDRNNEQFF	TGTGCCAGCAGCTTGGATCGAAACAATGAGCAGTTCTTC
NA	TRBV5-1	TRBJ2-1	NA	CASSLAFGGPYNEQFF	TGCGCCAGCAGCTTGGCATTCGGCGGACCCTACAATGAGCAGTTCTTC
NA	TRBV18	TRBJ1-1	TRBD1	CASSPPAGGSATEAFF	TGTGCCAGCTCACCACCGGCAGGGGGGTCAGCCACTGAAGCTTTCTTT
NA	TRBV11-2	TRBJ1-1	NA	CASSLDSAGPKANTEAFF	TGTGCCAGCAGCTTAGACTCAGCGGGACCCAAGGCGAACACTGAAGCTTTCTTT
NA	TRBV2	TRBJ1-1	NA	CASSDWIGSAFF	TGTGCCAGCAGTGATTGGATAGGGTCGGCTTTCTTT
NA	TRBV12-5	TRBJ1-3	NA	CASGLILAGRFASGNTIYF	TGTGCTAGTGGTTTGATCTTGGCAGGACGCTTCGCCTCTGGAAACACCATATATTTT
once	TRBV6-5	TRBJ2-5	NA	CASSYYHNKETQYF	TGTGCCAGCAGTTACTATCATAACAAAGAGACCCAGTACTTC
NA	TRBV2	TRBJ1-2	NA	CASSERAGYGYTF	TGTGCCAGCAGTGAGCGGGCTGGGTATGGCTACACCTTC
once	TRBV30	TRBJ1-5	NA	CAWSVSNEFQPQHF	TGTGCCTGGAGTGTATCTAACGAGTTTCAGCCCCAGCATTTT
NA	TRBV4-3	TRBJ2-2	TRBD1	CASSPDRETGELFF	TGCGCCAGCAGCCCCGACAGGGAGACCGGGGAGCTGTTTTTT
NA	TRBV5-1	TRBJ1-1	NA	CASSLRYGNTEAFF	TGCGCCAGCAGCTTGAGGTATGGGAACACTGAAGCTTTCTTT
few	TRBV6-4	TRBJ2-1	TRBD2	CASSDSAGSYNEQFF	TGTGCCAGCAGTGACTCAGCGGGGTCCTACAATGAGCAGTTCTTC
once	TRBV24-1	TRBJ2-7	NA	CATEFGYEQYF	TGTGCCACCGAGTTTGGCTACGAGCAGTACTTC
once	TRBV7-2	TRBJ1-3	NA	CASSLVGHSGNTIYF	TGTGCCAGCAGCTTAGTGGGGCACTCTGGAAACACCATATATTTT
NA	TRBV5-6	TRBJ1-2	NA	CASSPGVGGNYGYTF	TGTGCCAGCAGCCCTGGCGTGGGGGGTAACTATGGCTACACCTTC